The clone carrying this T cell receptor (beta chain) was picked up a small number of times. Extraction of RNA preceded its reverse transcription into cDNA, which served as the sequencing template. Profiled with immunoSEQ multiplex PCR; TCRdb holds only in-frame clones, not every one. The data hold 150,000 to 200,000 clones, with roughly 46% observed a single time. This specimen comes from a study of CD8+ T cells in alopecia areata. Indicated treatment: oral pan-JAK inhibitor, 5-10 mg twice daily. This CDR3 spans 16 amino acids. Trimming at V came to 2 bases and at J to 3 bases, leaving 9 bases not matched to a gene. CDR1 and CDR2 from the germline V gene are SQVTM and ANQGSEA.

V usage is TRBV29-1 and J usage is TRBJ1-2, with 10 bases that match TRBD1. Sequencing was performed on CD8+ T cells sorted from blood, taken around week 54, from a patient treated with tofacitinib. This sequence was found in a human donor with alopecia areata. The CDR3 reads CSVELTGGHTDYGYTF. CDR3 nucleotides: TGCAGCGTTGAATTGACAGGGGGCCATACGGACTATGGCTACACCTTC. Supplemented by reference TRBV29-1 and TRBJ1-2, the full variable domain reads SAVISQKPSRDICQRGTSLTIQCQVDSQVTMMFWYRQQPGQSLTLIATANQGSEATYESGFVIDKFPISRPNLTFSTLTVSNMSPEDSSIYLCSVELTGGHTDYGYTFGSGTRLTVV.